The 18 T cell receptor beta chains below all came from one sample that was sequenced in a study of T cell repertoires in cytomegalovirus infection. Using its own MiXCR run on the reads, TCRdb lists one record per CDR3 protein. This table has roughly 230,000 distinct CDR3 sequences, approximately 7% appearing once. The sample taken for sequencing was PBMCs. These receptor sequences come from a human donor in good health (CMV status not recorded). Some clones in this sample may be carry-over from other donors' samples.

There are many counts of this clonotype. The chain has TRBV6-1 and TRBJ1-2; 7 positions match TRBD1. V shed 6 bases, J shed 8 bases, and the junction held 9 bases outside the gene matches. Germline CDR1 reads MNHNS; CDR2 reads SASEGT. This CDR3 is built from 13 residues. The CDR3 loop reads CASSSTGVGGYTF. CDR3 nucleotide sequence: TGTGCCAGCAGCTCTACAGGGGTCGGCGGCTACACCTTC.

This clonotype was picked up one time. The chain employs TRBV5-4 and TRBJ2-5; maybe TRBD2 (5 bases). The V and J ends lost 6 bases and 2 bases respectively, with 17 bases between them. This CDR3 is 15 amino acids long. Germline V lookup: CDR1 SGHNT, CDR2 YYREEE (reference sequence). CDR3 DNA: TGTGCCAGCATCGAAACTCCGGGATCACAAGAGACCCAGTACTTC. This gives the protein CASIETPGSQETQYF.

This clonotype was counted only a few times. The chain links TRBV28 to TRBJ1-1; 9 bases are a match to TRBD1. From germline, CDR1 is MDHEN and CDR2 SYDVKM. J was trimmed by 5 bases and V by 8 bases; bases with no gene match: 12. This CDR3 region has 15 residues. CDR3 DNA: TGTGCCAGCGCCCTGAGACAGGGGGGAAGAACTGAAGCTTTCTTT. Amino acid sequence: CASALRQGGRTEAFF. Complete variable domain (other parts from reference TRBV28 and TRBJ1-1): DVKVTQSSRYLVKRTGEKVFLECVQDMDHENMFWYRQDPGLGLRLIYFSYDVKMKEKGDIPEGYSVSREKKERFSLILESASTNQTSMYLCASALRQGGRTEAFFGQGTRLTVV.

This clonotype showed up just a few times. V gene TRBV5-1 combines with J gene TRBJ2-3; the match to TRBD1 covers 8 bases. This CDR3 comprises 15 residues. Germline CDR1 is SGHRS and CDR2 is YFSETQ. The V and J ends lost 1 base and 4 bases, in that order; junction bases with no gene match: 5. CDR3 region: CASSLLQGASDTQYF. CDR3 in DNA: TGCGCCAGCAGCTTGCTCCAGGGGGCATCAGATACGCAGTATTTT.

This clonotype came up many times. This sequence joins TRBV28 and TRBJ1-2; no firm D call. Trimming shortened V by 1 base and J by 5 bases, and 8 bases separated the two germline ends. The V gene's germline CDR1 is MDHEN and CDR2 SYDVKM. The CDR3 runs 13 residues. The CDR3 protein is CASSLSKGYGYTF. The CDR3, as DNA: TGTGCCAGCAGTTTATCGAAAGGTTATGGCTACACCTTC.

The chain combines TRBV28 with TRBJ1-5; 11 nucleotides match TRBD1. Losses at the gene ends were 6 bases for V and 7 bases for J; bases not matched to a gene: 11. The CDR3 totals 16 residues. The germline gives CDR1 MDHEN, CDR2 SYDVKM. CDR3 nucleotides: TGTGCCAGCAGGGGGACCGGGACAGGGGGGGAACAGCCCCAGCATTTT. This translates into CASRGTGTGGEQPQHF. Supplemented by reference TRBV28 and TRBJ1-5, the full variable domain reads DVKVTQSSRYLVKRTGEKVFLECVQDMDHENMFWYRQDPGLGLRLIYFSYDVKMKEKGDIPEGYSVSREKKERFSLILESASTNQTSMYLCASRGTGTGGEQPQHFGDGTRLSIL.

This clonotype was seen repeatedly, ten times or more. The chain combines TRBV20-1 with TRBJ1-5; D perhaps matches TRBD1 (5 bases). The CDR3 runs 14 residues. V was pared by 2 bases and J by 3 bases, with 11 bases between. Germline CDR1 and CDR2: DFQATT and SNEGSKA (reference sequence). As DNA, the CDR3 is TGCAGTGCTAGAAAGGGGCGGAACAATCAGCCCCAGCATTTT. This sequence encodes CSARKGRNNQPQHF.

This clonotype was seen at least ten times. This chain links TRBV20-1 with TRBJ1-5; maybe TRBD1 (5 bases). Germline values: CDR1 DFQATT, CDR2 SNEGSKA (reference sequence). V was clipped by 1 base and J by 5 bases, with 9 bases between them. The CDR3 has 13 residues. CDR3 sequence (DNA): TGCAGTGCTAGAGGGGACGAAGATCAGCCCCAGCATTTT. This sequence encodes CSARGDEDQPQHF.

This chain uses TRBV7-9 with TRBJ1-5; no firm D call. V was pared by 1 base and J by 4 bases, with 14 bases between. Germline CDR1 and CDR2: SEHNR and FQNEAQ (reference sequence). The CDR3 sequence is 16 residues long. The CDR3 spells CASSLGGMGGNQPQHF. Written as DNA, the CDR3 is TGTGCCAGCAGCTTAGGAGGTATGGGAGGGAATCAGCCCCAGCATTTT.

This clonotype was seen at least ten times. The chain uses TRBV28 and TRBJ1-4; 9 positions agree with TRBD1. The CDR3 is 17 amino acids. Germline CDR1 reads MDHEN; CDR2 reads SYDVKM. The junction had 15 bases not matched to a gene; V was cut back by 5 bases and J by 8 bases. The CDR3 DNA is TGTGCCAGCAGTACATGGACCGGGACAGGGTTTCGAGAAAAACTGTTTTTT. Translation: CASSTWTGTGFREKLFF.

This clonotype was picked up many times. This CDR3 reads CASSPPRDSQETQYF. The CDR3 nucleotides read TGTGCCAGCTCACCACCACGGGACAGTCAAGAGACCCAGTACTTC. The chain carries TRBV18 and TRBJ2-5, with 7 bases that match TRBD1. This CDR3 has 15 residues. Germline values: CDR1 KGHSH, CDR2 LQKENI. The junction had 3 bases not matched to a gene; V was cut back by 0 bases and J by 2 bases.

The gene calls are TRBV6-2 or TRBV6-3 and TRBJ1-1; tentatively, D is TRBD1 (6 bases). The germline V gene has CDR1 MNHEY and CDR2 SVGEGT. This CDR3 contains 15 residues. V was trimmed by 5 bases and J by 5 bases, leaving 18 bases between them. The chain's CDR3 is CASSALQGLRTEAFF. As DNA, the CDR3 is TGTGCCAGCAGTGCACTACAGGGACTACGGACTGAAGCTTTCTTT.

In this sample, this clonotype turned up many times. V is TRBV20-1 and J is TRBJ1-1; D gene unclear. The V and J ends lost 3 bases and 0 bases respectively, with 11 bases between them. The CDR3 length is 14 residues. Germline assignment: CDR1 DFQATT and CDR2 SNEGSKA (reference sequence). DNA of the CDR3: TGCAGTGCTAGCCCCCGGGCCGTGAACACTGAAGCTTTCTTT. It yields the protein CSASPRAVNTEAFF.

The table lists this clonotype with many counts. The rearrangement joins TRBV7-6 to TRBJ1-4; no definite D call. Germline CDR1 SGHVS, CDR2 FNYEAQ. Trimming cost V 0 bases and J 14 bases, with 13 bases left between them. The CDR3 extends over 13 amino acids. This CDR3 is CASSLAGPRALFF. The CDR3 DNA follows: TGTGCCAGCAGCTTAGCCGGCCCTCGGGCCCTGTTTTTT. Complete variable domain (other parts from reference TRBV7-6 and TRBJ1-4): GAGVSQSPRYKVTKRGQDVALRCDPISGHVSLYWYRQALGQGPEFLTYFNYEAQQDKSGLPNDRFSAERPEGSISTLTIQRTEQRDSAMYRCASSLAGPRALFFGSGTQLSVL.

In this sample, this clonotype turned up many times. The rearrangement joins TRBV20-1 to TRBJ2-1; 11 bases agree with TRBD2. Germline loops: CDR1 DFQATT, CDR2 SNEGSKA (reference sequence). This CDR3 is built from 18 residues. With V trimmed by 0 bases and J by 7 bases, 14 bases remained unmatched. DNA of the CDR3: TGCAGTGCTAGAGATGATCGGGTAGCGGGGGGGCCGAGGAATGAGCAGTTCTTC. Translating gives CSARDDRVAGGPRNEQFF.

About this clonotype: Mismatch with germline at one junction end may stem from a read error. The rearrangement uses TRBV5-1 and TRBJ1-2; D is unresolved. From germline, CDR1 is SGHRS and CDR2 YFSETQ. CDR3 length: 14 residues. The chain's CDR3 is CASGLEPTYYGYTF. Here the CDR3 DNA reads TGCGCCAGCGGCTTGGAACCAACTTACTATGGCTACACCTTC.

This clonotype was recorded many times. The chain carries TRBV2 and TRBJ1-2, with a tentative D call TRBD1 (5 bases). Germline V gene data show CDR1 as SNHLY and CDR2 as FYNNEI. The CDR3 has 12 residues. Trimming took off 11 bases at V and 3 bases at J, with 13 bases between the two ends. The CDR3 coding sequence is TGTGCCGCGGGCCGGGGGGACTATGGCTACACCTTC. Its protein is CAAGRGDYGYTF.

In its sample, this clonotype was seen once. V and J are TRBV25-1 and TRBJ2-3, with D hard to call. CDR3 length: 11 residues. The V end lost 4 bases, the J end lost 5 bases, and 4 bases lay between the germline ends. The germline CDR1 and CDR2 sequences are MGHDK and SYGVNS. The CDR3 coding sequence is TGTGCCAGCAGTGCCATAGATACGCAGTATTTT. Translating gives CASSAIDTQYF.